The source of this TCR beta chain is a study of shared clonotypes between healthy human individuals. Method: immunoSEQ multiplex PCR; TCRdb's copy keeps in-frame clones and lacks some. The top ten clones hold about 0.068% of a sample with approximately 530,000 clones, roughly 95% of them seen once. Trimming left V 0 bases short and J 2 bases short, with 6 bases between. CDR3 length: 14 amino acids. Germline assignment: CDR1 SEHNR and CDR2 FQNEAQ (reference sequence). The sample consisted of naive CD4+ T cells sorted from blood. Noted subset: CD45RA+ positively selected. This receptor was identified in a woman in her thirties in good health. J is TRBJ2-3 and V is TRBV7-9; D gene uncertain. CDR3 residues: CASSLAGFTDTQYF. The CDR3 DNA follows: TGTGCCAGCAGCTTAGCGGGCTTCACAGATACGCAGTATTTT. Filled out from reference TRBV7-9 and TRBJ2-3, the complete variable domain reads DTGVSQNPRHKITKRGQNVTFRCDPISEHNRLYWYRQTLGQGPEFLTYFQNEAQLEKSRLLSDRFSAERPKGSFSTLEIQRTEQGDSAMYLCASSLAGFTDTQYFGPGTRLTVL.